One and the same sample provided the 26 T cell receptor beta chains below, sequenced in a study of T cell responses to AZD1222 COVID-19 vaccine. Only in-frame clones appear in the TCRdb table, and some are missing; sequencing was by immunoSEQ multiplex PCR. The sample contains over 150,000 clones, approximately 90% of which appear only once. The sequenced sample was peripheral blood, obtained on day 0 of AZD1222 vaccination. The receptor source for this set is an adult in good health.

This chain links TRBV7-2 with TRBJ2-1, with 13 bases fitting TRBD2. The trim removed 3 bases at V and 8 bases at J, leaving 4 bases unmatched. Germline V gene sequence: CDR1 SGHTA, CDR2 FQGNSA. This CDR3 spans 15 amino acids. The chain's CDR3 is CASSFTSGRVDEQFF. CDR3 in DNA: TGTGCCAGCAGCTTCACTAGCGGGAGGGTCGATGAGCAGTTCTTC.

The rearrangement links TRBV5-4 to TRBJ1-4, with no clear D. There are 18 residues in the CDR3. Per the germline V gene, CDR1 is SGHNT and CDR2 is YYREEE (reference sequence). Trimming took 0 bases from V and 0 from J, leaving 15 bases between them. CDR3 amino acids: CASSLGVTLGATNEKLFF. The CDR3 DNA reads TGTGCCAGCAGCTTGGGGGTGACTCTTGGGGCAACTAATGAAAAACTGTTTTTT.

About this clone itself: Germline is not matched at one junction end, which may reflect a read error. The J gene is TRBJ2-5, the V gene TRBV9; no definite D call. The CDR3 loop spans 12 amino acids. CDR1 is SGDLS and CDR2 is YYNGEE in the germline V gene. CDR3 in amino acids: CASSVSQGTQYF. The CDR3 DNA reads TGTGCCAGCAGCGTAAGTCAAGGGACCCAGTACTTC.

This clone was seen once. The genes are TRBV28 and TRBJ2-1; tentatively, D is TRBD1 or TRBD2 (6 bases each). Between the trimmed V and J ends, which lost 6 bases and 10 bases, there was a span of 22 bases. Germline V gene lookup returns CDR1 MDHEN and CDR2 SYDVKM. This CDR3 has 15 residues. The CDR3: CASSPPGAGTREQFF. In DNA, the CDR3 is TGTGCCAGCAGCCCCCCAGGGGCGGGAACCCGAGAGCAGTTCTTC.

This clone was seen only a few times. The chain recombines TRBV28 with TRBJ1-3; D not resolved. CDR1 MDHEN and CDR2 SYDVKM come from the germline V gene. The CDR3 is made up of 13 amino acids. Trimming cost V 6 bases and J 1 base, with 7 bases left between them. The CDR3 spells CASSLQSGNTIYF. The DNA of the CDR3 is TGTGCCAGCAGCCTGCAGTCTGGAAACACCATATATTTT. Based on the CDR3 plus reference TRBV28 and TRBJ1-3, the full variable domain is DVKVTQSSRYLVKRTGEKVFLECVQDMDHENMFWYRQDPGLGLRLIYFSYDVKMKEKGDIPEGYSVSREKKERFSLILESASTNQTSMYLCASSLQSGNTIYFGEGSWLTVV.

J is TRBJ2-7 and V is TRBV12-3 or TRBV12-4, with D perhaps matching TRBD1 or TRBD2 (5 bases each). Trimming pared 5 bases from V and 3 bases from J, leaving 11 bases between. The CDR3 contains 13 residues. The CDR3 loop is CASSGTRNYEQYF. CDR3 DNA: TGTGCCAGCAGTGGGACGCGGAACTACGAGCAGTACTTC.

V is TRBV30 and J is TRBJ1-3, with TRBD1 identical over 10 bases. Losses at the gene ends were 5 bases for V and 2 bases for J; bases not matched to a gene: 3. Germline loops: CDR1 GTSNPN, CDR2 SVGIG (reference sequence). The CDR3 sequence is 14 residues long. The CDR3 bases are TGTGCCTGGGAAGGGACAGGGGCTGGAAACACCATATATTTT. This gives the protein CAWEGTGAGNTIYF.

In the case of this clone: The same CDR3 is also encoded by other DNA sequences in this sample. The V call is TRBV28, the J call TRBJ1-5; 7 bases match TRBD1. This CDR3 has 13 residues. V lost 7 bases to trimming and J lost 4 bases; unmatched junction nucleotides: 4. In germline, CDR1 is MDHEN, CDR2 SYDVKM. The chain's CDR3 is CASTLTGNQPQHF. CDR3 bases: TGTGCCAGCACCTTGACAGGGAATCAGCCCCAGCATTTT.

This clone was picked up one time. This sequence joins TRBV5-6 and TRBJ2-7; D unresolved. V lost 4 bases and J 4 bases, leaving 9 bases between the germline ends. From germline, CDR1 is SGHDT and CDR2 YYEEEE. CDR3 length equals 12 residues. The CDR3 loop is CASSRELYEQYF. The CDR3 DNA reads TGTGCCAGCAGCCGCGAGTTATACGAGCAGTACTTC.

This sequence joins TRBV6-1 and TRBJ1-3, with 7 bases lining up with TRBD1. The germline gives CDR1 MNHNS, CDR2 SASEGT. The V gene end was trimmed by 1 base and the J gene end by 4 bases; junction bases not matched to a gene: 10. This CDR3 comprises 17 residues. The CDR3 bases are TGTGCCAGCAGTGAAGGGCTGCTCACGGGACAGGGAAACACCATATATTTT. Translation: CASSEGLLTGQGNTIYF.

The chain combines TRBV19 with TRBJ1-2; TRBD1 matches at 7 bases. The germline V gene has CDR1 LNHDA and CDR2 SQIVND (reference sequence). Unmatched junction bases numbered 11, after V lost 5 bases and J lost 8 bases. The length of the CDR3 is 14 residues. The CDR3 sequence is CASSPDRTPGGYTF. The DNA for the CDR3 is TGTGCCAGTAGTCCGGACAGGACTCCGGGGGGCTACACCTTC.

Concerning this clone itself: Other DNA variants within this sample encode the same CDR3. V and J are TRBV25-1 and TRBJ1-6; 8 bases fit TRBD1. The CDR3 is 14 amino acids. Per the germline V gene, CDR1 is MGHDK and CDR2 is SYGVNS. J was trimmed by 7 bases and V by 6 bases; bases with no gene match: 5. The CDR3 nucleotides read TGTGCCAGCAGGACAGGGGCTGGGAATTCACCCCTCCACTTT. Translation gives CASRTGAGNSPLHF.

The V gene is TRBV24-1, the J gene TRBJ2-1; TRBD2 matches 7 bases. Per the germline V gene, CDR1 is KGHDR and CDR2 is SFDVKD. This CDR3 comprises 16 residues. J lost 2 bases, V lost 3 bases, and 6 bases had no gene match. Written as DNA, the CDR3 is TGTGCCACCAGTGATACCTCTAGCGGCGCCTACAATGAGCAGTTCTTC. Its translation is CATSDTSSGAYNEQFF.

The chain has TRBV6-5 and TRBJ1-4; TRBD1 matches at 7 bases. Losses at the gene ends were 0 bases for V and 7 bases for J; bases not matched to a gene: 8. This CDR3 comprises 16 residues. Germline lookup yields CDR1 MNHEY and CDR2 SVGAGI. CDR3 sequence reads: CASSYSPRGHGEKLFF. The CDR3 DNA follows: TGTGCCAGCAGTTACTCACCTAGGGGGCACGGTGAAAAACTGTTTTTT.

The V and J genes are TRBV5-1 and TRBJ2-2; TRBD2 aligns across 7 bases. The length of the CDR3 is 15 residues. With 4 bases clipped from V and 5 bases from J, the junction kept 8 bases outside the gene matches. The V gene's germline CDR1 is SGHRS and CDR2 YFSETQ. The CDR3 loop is CASSDSGFGTGELFF. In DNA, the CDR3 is TGCGCCAGCAGCGATAGCGGGTTCGGAACCGGGGAGCTGTTTTTT.

The CDR3 is CASSQSVSRGDQPQHF. In nucleotides, the CDR3 is TGTGCCAGCAGCCAATCTGTATCCCGGGGGGATCAGCCCCAGCATTTT. This chain connects TRBV3-1 (or the pseudogene TRBV3-2) to TRBJ1-5; maybe TRBD1 (5 bases). Germline CDR1 and CDR2: LGHDT and YNNKEL (reference sequence). There are 16 residues in the CDR3. Trimming left V 2 bases short and J 5 bases short, with 16 bases between.

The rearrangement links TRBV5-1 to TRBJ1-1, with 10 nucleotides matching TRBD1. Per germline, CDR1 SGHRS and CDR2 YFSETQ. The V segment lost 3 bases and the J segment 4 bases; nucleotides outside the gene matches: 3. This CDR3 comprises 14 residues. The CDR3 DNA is TGCGCCAGCAGCTGGGGACAGGGGAGCACTGAAGCTTTCTTT. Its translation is CASSWGQGSTEAFF.

The CDR3 region has the DNA TGTGCCAGCAGTCCCCGTTCGCCAGGGGATAATTCACCCCTCCACTTT. Its translation is CASSPRSPGDNSPLHF. The chain joins TRBV6-2 or TRBV6-3 to TRBJ1-6, with D possibly TRBD1 on 6 matching bases. Germline V gives CDR1 MNHEY, CDR2 SVGEGT. The CDR3 is 16 amino acids. V was cut by 5 bases and J by 5 bases, with 16 bases left in between.

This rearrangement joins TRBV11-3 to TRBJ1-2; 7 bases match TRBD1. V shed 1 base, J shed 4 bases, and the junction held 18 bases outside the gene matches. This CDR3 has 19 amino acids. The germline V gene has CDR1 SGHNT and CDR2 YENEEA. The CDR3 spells CASSLGYPSGGGKIYGYTF. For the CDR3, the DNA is TGTGCCAGCAGCTTAGGGTATCCGTCGGGAGGGGGCAAGATCTATGGCTACACCTTC.

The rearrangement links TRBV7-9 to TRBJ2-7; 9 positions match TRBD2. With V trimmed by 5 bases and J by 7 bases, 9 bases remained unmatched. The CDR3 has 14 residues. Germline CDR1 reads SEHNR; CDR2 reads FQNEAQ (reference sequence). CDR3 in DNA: TGTGCCAGCAGCCTAGTGGGACTAGCAGAAGAGCAGTACTTC. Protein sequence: CASSLVGLAEEQYF.

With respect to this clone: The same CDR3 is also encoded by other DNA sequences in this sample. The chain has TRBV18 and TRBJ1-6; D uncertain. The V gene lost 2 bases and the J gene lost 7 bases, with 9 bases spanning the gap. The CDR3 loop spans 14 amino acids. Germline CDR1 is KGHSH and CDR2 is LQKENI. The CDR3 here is CASSPDRGNSPLHF. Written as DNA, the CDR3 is TGTGCCAGCTCACCAGACCGAGGAAATTCACCCCTCCACTTT. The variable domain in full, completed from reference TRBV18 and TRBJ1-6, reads NAGVMQNPRHLVRRRGQEARLRCSPMKGHSHVYWYRQLPEEGLKFMVYLQKENIIDESGMPKERFSAEFPKEGPSILRIQQVVRGDSAAYFCASSPDRGNSPLHFGNGTRLTVT.

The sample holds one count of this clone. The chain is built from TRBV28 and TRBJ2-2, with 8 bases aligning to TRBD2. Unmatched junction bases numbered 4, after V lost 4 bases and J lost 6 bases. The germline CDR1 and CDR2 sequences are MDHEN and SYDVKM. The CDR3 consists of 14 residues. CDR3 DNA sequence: TGTGCCAGCAGTTCTGCGGGGGGTGCCGGGGAGCTGTTTTTT. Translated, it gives CASSSAGGAGELFF.

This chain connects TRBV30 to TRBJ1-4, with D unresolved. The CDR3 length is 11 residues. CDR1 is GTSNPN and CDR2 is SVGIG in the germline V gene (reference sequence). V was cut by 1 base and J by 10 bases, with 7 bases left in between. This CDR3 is CAWSGQRKLFF. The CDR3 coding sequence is TGTGCCTGGAGTGGGCAAAGAAAACTGTTTTTT.

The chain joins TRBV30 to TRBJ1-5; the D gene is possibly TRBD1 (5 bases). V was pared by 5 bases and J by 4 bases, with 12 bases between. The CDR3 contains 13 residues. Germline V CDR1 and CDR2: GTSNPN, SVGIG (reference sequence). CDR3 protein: CAWAGTTNQPQHF. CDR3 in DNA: TGTGCCTGGGCCGGGACGACAAATCAGCCCCAGCATTTT.

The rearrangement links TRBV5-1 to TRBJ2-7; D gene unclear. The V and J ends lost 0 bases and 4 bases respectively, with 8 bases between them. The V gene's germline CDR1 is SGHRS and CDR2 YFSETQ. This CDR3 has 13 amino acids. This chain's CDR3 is CASSLGPGYEQYF. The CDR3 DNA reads TGCGCCAGCAGCTTGGGCCCCGGGTACGAGCAGTACTTC.

The CDR3 is CASSLRPRRGLDNNQPQHF. The CDR3 DNA reads as TGTGCCAGCAGCTTAAGGCCCCGCAGGGGGCTCGATAACAATCAGCCCCAGCATTTT. The chain joins TRBV7-2 to TRBJ1-5, with 8 bases fitting TRBD1. V was clipped by 2 bases and J by 3 bases; unmatched bases: 15. The V gene's germline CDR1 is SGHTA and CDR2 FQGNSA. The CDR3 length is 19 residues.